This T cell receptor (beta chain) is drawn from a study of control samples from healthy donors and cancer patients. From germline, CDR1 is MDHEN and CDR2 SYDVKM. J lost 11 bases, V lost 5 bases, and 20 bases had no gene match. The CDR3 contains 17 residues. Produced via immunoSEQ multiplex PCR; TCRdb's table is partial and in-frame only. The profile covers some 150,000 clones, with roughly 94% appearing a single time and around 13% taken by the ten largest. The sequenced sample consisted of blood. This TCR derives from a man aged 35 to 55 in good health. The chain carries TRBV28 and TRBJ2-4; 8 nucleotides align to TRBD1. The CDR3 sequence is CASSVRDERDRPTLQYF. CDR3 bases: TGTGCCAGCAGTGTACGTGATGAGAGGGACAGGCCTACCCTTCAGTACTTC.